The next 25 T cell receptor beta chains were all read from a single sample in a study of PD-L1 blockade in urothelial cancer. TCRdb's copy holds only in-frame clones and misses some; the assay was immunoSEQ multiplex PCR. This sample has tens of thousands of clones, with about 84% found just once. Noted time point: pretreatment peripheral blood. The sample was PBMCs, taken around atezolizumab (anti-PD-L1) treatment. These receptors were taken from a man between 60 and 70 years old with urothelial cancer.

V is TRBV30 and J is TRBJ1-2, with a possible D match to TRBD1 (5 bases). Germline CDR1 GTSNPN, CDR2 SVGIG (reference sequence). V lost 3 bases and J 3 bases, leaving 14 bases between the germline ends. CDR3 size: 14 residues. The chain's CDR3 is CAWRRRGLYYGYTF. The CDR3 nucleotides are TGTGCCTGGAGAAGACGGGGACTTTACTATGGCTACACCTTC.

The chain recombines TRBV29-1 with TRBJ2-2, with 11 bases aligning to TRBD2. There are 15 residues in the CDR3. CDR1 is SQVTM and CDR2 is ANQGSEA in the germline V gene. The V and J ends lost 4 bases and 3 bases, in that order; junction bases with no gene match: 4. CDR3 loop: CSVVAGGPDTGELFF. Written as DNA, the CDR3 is TGCAGCGTTGTAGCGGGAGGGCCTGACACCGGGGAGCTGTTTTTT.

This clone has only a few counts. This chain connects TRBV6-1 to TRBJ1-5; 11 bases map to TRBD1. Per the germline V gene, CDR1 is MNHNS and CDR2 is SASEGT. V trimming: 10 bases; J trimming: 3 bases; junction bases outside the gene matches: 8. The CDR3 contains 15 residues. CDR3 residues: CATRGQGENNQPQHF. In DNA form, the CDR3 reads TGTGCCACCCGGGGACAGGGGGAGAACAATCAGCCCCAGCATTTT.

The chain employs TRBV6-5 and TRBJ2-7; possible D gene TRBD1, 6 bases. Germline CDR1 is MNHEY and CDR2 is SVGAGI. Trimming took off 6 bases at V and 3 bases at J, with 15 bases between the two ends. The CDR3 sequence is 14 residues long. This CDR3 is CASRHQSGVYEQYF. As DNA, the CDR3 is TGTGCCAGCAGACACCAATCAGGGGTCTACGAGCAGTACTTC.

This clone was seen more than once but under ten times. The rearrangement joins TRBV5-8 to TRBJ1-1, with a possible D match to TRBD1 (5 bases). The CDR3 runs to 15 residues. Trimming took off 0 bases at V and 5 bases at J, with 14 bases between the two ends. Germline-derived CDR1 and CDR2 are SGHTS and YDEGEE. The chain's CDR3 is CASSLVGGSLTEAFF. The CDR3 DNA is TGTGCCAGCAGCTTGGTTGGGGGGAGTCTGACTGAAGCTTTCTTT.

CDR3 sequence reads: CASRGQGSNEQFF. Here the CDR3 DNA reads TGTGCCAGTAGGGGACAGGGGAGCAATGAGCAGTTCTTC. V and J are TRBV19 and TRBJ2-1; 10 bases match TRBD1. The CDR3 sequence is 13 residues long. Trimming removed 6 bases from V and 6 bases from J; junction bases left unmatched: 2. Germline V CDR1 and CDR2: LNHDA, SQIVND (reference sequence).

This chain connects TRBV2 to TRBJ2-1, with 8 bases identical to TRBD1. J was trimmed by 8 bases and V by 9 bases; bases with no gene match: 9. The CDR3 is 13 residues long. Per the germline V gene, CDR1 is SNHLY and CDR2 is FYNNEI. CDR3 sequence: CASQGALLYEQFF. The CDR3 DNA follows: TGTGCCAGTCAGGGGGCGCTTCTCTATGAGCAGTTCTTC.

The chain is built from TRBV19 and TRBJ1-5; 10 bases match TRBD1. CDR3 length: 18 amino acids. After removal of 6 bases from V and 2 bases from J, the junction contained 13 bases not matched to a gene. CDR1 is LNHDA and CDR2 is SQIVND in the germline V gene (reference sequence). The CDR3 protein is CASSRLQSGTGGNQPQHF. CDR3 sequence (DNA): TGTGCCAGTAGCCGTCTACAGTCCGGGACAGGGGGCAATCAGCCCCAGCATTTT.

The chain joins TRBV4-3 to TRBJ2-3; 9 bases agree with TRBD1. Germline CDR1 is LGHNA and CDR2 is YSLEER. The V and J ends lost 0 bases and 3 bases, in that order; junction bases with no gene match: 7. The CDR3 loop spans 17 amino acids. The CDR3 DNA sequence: TGCGCCAGCAGCCAAGAGTATGGACAGGGGATTACAGATACGCAGTATTTT. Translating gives CASSQEYGQGITDTQYF.

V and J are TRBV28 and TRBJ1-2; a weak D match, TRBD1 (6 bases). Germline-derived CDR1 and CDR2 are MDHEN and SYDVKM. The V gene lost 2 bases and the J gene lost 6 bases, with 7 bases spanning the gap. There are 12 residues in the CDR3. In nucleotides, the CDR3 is TGTGCCAGCAGTTTAAACAGGGATGGCTACACCTTC. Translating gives CASSLNRDGYTF.

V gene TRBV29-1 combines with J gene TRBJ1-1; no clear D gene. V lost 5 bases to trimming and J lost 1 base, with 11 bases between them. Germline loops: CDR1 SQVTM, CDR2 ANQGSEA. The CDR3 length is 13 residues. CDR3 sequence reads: CSVFLERNTEAFF. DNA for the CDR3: TGCAGCGTTTTCTTGGAGAGGAACACTGAAGCTTTCTTT. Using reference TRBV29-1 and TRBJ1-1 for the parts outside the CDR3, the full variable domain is SAVISQKPSRDICQRGTSLTIQCQVDSQVTMMFWYRQQPGQSLTLIATANQGSEATYESGFVIDKFPISRPNLTFSTLTVSNMSPEDSSIYLCSVFLERNTEAFFGQGTRLTVV.

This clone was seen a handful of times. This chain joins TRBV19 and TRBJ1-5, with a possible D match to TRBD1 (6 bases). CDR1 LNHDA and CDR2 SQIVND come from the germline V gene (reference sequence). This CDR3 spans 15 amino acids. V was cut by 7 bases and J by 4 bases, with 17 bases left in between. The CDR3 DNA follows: TGTGCCAGTATTCAGGGGTTTGGATGGAATCAGCCCCAGCATTTT. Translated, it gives CASIQGFGWNQPQHF. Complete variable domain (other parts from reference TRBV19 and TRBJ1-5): DGGITQSPKYLFRKEGQNVTLSCEQNLNHDAMYWYRQDPGQGLRLIYYSQIVNDFQKGDIAEGYSVSREKKESFPLTVTSAQKNPTAFYLCASIQGFGWNQPQHFGDGTRLSIL.

CDR3 region: CASSDRSSYNEQFF. CDR3 sequence (DNA): TGTGCCAGTAGTGACAGGAGCTCCTACAATGAGCAGTTCTTC. The chain recombines TRBV19 with TRBJ2-1; weak D call: TRBD1 (6 bases). The CDR3 is 14 amino acids. V lost 5 bases and J lost 0, with 8 bases in between. Per the germline V gene, CDR1 is LNHDA and CDR2 is SQIVND (reference sequence).

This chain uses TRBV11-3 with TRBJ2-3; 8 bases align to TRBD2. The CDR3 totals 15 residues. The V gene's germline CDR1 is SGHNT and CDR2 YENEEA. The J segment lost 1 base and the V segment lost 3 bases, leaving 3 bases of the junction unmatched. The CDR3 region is CASSLTSARTDTQYF. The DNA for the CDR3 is TGTGCCAGCAGCTTGACTAGCGCCCGCACAGATACGCAGTATTTT. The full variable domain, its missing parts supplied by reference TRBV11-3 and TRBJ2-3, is EAGVVQSPRYKIIEKKQPVAFWCNPISGHNTLYWYLQNLGQGPELLIRYENEEAVDDSQLPKDRFSAERLKGVDSTLKIQPAELGDSAVYLCASSLTSARTDTQYFGPGTRLTVL.

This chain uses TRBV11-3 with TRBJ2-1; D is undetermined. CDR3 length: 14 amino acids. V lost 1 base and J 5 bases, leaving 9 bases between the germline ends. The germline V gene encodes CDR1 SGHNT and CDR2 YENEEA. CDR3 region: CASSLGNRNNEQFF. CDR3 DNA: TGTGCCAGCAGCTTAGGGAACAGAAACAATGAGCAGTTCTTC. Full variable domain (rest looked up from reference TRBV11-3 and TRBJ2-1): EAGVVQSPRYKIIEKKQPVAFWCNPISGHNTLYWYLQNLGQGPELLIRYENEEAVDDSQLPKDRFSAERLKGVDSTLKIQPAELGDSAVYLCASSLGNRNNEQFFGPGTRLTVL.

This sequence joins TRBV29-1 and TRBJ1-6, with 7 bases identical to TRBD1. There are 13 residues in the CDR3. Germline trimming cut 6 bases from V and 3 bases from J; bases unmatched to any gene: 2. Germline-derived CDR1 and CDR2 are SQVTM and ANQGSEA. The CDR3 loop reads CSVRQGYNSPLHF. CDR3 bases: TGCAGCGTACGACAGGGCTATAATTCACCCCTCCACTTT.

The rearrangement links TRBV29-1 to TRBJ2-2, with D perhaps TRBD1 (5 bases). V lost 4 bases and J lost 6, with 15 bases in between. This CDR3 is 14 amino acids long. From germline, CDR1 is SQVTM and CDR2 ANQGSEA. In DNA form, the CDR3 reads TGCAGCGTTGCACGCAGGGAATATGCCGGGGAGCTGTTTTTT. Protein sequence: CSVARREYAGELFF.

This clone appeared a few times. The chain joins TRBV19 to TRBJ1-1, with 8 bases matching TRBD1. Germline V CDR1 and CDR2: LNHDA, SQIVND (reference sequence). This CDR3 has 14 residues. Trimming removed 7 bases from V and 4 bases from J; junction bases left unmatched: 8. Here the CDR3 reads CASTLWTGSTEAFF. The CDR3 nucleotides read TGTGCCAGTACCCTTTGGACAGGGAGCACTGAAGCTTTCTTT.

The CDR3 sequence: CASSLDGTGITGELFF. CDR3 nucleotide sequence: TGTGCCAGCAGCTTAGATGGGACAGGGATCACCGGGGAGCTGTTTTTT. The chain has TRBV7-8 and TRBJ2-2, with TRBD1 matching 9 bases. The CDR3 totals 16 residues. Trimming cost V 1 base and J 4 bases; bases outside gene matches: 4. Germline CDR1 SGHVS, CDR2 FQNEAQ.

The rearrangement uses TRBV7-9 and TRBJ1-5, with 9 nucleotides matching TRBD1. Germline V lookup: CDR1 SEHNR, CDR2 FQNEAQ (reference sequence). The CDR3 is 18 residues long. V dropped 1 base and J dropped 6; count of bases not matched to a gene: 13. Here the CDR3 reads CASSLDRGLGGSTQPQHF. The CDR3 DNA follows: TGTGCCAGCAGCTTAGACAGGGGGCTTGGAGGTTCAACTCAGCCCCAGCATTTT.

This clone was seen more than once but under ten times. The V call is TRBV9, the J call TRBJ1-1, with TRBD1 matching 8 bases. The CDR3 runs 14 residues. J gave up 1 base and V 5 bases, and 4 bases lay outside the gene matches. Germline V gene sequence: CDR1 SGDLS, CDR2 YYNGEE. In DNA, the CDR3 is TGTGCCAGCAGTACGGACAGGGCGAACACTGAAGCTTTCTTT. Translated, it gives CASSTDRANTEAFF.

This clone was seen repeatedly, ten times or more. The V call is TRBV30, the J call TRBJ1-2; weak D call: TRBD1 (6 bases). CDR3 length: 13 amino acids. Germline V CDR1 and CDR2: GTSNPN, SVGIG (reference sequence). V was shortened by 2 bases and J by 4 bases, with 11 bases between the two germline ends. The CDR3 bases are TGTGCCTGGAGTCGTGACAGGCCCTATGGCTACACCTTC. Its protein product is CAWSRDRPYGYTF.

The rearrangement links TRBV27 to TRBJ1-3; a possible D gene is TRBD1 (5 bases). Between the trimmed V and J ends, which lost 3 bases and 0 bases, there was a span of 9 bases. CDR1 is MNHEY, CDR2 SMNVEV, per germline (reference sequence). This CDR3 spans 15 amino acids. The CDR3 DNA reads TGTGCCAGCAGTTTTCAGGGCAACTCTGGAAACACCATATATTTT. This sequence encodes CASSFQGNSGNTIYF.

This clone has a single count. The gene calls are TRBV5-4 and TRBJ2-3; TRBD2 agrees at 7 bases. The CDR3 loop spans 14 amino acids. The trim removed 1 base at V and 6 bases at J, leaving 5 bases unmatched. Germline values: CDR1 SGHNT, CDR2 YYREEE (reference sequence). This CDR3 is CASSLLGGFDTQYF. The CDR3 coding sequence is TGTGCCAGCAGCTTGTTGGGGGGGTTCGATACGCAGTATTTT.

The CDR3 region has the DNA TGTGCCAGCAGCCAAGATTGGCTAGCCTACGAGCAGTACTTC. This codes for CASSQDWLAYEQYF. The rearrangement joins TRBV4-2 to TRBJ2-7; D unclear. Germline CDR1 and CDR2: LGHNA and YNFKEQ. Trimming removed 0 bases from V and 2 bases from J, with 8 bases in between. The CDR3 runs 14 residues.